These 18 T cell receptor beta chains came from one sample sequenced in a study of blood T cell repertoires in COVID-19. Data came from immunoSEQ multiplex PCR; TCRdb stores just in-frame clones and leaves some out. The sample lists some 190,000 clones; about 83% were seen once. The source material was PBMCs or T cells enriched from blood (not recorded which). The receptors stem from a woman in her twenties or thirties who had been exposed to COVID-19.

This clone was observed once. This sequence joins TRBV6-5 and TRBJ2-7, with D maybe TRBD2 (7 bases). Germline-derived CDR1 and CDR2 are MNHEY and SVGAGI. This CDR3 has 15 amino acids. V lost 0 bases and J lost 7, with 16 bases in between. The DNA of the CDR3 is TGTGCCAGCAGTTACTCGGGTCCTCGGGGGGCTGAGCAGTACTTC. Protein sequence: CASSYSGPRGAEQYF.

This clone has a single count. The CDR3 sequence: CASSLVGGAPITEAFF. The CDR3 DNA sequence: TGTGCCAGCAGCTTAGTTGGGGGGGCTCCAATCACTGAAGCTTTCTTT. The rearrangement uses TRBV11-2 and TRBJ1-1, with D perhaps TRBD1 (6 bases). V lost 1 base, J lost 4 bases, and 16 bases lay in between. Germline values: CDR1 SGHAT, CDR2 FQNNGV. The CDR3 runs to 16 residues.

This chain connects TRBV15 to TRBJ1-6; D is perhaps TRBD1 (6 bases). Trimming took 3 bases from V and 7 from J, leaving 7 bases between them. Germline V lookup: CDR1 LNHNV, CDR2 YYDKDF (reference sequence). This CDR3 contains 13 residues. The CDR3 is CATSRDSNSPLHF. The CDR3 DNA reads TGTGCCACCAGCAGGGACAGCAATTCACCCCTCCACTTT. Full variable domain (missing parts from reference TRBV15 and TRBJ1-6): DAMVIQNPRYQVTQFGKPVTLSCSQTLNHNVMYWYQQKSSQAPKLLFHYYDKDFNNEADTPDNFQSRRPNTSFCFLDIRSPGLGDTAMYLCATSRDSNSPLHFGNGTRLTVT.

The rearrangement joins TRBV6-5 to TRBJ2-7; D uncertain. The germline V gene has CDR1 MNHEY and CDR2 SVGAGI. This CDR3 is 12 amino acids long. V was pared by 0 bases and J by 4 bases, with 4 bases between. The DNA for the CDR3 is TGTGCCAGCAGTTACTCGAGTTACGAGCAGTACTTC. Translating gives CASSYSSYEQYF.

The V gene is TRBV7-9, the J gene TRBJ2-3; TRBD2 matches 11 bases. The germline V gene encodes CDR1 SEHNR and CDR2 FQNEAQ (reference sequence). This CDR3 contains 16 residues. J gave up 6 bases and V 5 bases, and 10 bases lay outside the gene matches. The CDR3: CASSVPLAGGPDTQYF. CDR3 coding DNA: TGTGCCAGCAGCGTACCCCTAGCGGGGGGCCCGGATACGCAGTATTTT.

The chain recombines TRBV6-5 with TRBJ2-7, with TRBD1 identical over 9 bases. From germline, CDR1 is MNHEY and CDR2 SVGAGI. The CDR3 extends over 14 amino acids. V dropped 6 bases and J dropped 0; count of bases not matched to a gene: 3. In DNA form, the CDR3 reads TGTGCCAGCAGGGGACAGGGAGACTCCTACGAGCAGTACTTC. As protein: CASRGQGDSYEQYF.

V usage is TRBV11-2 and J usage is TRBJ2-5; TRBD2 matches 11 bases. With 7 bases clipped from V and 2 bases from J, the junction kept 6 bases outside the gene matches. Germline lookup yields CDR1 SGHAT and CDR2 FQNNGV. This CDR3 is built from 15 residues. This CDR3 reads CASTKGLAVQETQYF. CDR3 sequence (DNA): TGTGCCAGCACCAAGGGACTAGCGGTACAAGAGACCCAGTACTTC. Full variable domain (missing parts from reference TRBV11-2 and TRBJ2-5): EAGVAQSPRYKIIEKRQSVAFWCNPISGHATLYWYQQILGQGPKLLIQFQNNGVVDDSQLPKDRFSAERLKGVDSTLKIQPAKLEDSAVYLCASTKGLAVQETQYFGPGTRLLVL.

J is TRBJ2-7 and V is TRBV7-2; 12 nucleotides agree with TRBD2. This CDR3 is 18 amino acids long. Trimming took 5 bases from V and 0 from J; bases not matched to a gene: 11. Per germline, CDR1 SGHTA and CDR2 FQGNSA. CDR3 region: CASSRRTSGDLSSYEQYF. The CDR3 region has the DNA TGTGCCAGCAGCAGGAGGACTAGCGGGGACCTCTCCTCCTACGAGCAGTACTTC.

The chain joins TRBV14 to TRBJ2-7; 10 nucleotides align to TRBD1. This CDR3 spans 15 amino acids. CDR1 and CDR2 (germline): SGHDN, FVKESK. Trimming removed 4 bases from V and 1 base from J; junction bases left unmatched: 4. The CDR3 DNA sequence: TGTGCCAGCAGCCTGGGGACAGGGGTTTCCTACGAGCAGTACTTC. This codes for CASSLGTGVSYEQYF.

The chain couples TRBV5-4 to TRBJ2-5; 8 nucleotides line up with TRBD1. This CDR3 comprises 16 residues. CDR1 is SGHNT and CDR2 is YYREEE in the germline V gene (reference sequence). Germline trimming cut 3 bases from V and 5 bases from J; bases unmatched to any gene: 12. CDR3 DNA: TGTGCCAGCAGCTCAGCAAGACAGGGGTTGGGGGAGACCCAGTACTTC. Protein product: CASSSARQGLGETQYF.

In this sample, this clone turned up many times. This chain joins TRBV19 and TRBJ2-1; possibly TRBD2 for D (6 bases). The CDR3 runs to 11 residues. V was cut by 4 bases and J by 13 bases, with 11 bases left in between. In germline, CDR1 is LNHDA, CDR2 SQIVND (reference sequence). The CDR3 spells CASSTGLSQFF. The DNA of the CDR3 is TGTGCCAGTAGTACGGGACTGTCACAGTTCTTC.

The CDR3 spells CASRVGSLHNSPLHF. The DNA for the CDR3 is TGTGCCAGCAGGGTGGGCTCTTTACATAATTCACCCCTCCACTTT. The rearrangement joins TRBV7-2 to TRBJ1-6, with D uncertain. V gave up 6 bases and J gave up 5 bases, with 14 bases separating them. CDR1 is SGHTA and CDR2 is FQGNSA in the germline V gene. This CDR3 contains 15 residues.

This clone has only a few counts. V usage is TRBV2 and J usage is TRBJ1-2; 9 nucleotides align to TRBD1. CDR3 length: 15 amino acids. With V trimmed by 7 bases and J by 5 bases, 11 bases remained unmatched. CDR1 SNHLY and CDR2 FYNNEI come from the germline V gene. CDR3 coding DNA: TGTGCCAGCAACCTTAGACAGGGGGAAGGATATGGCTACACCTTC. Translated: CASNLRQGEGYGYTF.

The rearrangement uses TRBV5-1 and TRBJ1-4; 8 positions match TRBD1. J gave up 0 bases and V 1 base, and 11 bases lay outside the gene matches. The CDR3 extends over 19 amino acids. Germline values: CDR1 SGHRS, CDR2 YFSETQ. CDR3 nucleotide sequence: TGCGCCAGCAGCTTGTTGGGCGCGACAGGGGCCGCAACTAATGAAAAACTGTTTTTT. Protein sequence: CASSLLGATGAATNEKLFF.

This sequence joins TRBV19 and TRBJ1-5, with a possible D match to TRBD1 (6 bases). The germline V gene encodes CDR1 LNHDA and CDR2 SQIVND (reference sequence). The CDR3 is 17 amino acids. V was cut by 5 bases and J by 0 bases, with 17 bases left in between. DNA of the CDR3: TGTGCCAGTAGTCTCGCGACAGGTGCATATAGCAATCAGCCCCAGCATTTT. This translates into CASSLATGAYSNQPQHF.

This chain connects TRBV30 to TRBJ2-2; D might be TRBD1 (6 bases). Germline V gene lookup returns CDR1 GTSNPN and CDR2 SVGIG (reference sequence). V was pared by 2 bases and J by 3 bases, with 13 bases between. The CDR3 runs to 15 residues. CDR3: CAWSSRGIYTGELFF. DNA for the CDR3: TGTGCCTGGAGTAGCAGGGGAATATACACCGGGGAGCTGTTTTTT. The full variable domain, in which reference TRBV30 and TRBJ2-2 provide the parts outside the CDR3, is SQTIHQWPATLVQPVGSPLSLECTVEGTSNPNLYWYRQAAGRGLQLLFYSVGIGQISSEVPQNLSASRPQDRQFILSSKKLLLSDSGFYLCAWSSRGIYTGELFFGEGSRLTVL.

CDR3 amino acids: CASKVGGYQETQYF. The CDR3 DNA is TGTGCCAGCAAGGTGGGGGGGTACCAAGAGACCCAGTACTTC. The chain has TRBV27 and TRBJ2-5; 7 bases map to TRBD2. The V gene end was trimmed by 7 bases and the J gene end by 0 bases; junction bases not matched to a gene: 5. The CDR3 sequence is 14 residues long. Germline V lookup: CDR1 MNHEY, CDR2 SMNVEV (reference sequence).

The J gene is TRBJ2-7, the V gene TRBV3-1 (or the pseudogene TRBV3-2); D gene ambiguous. CDR1 and CDR2 (germline): LGHDT, YNNKEL (reference sequence). V was trimmed by 4 bases and J by 9 bases, leaving 22 bases between them. The CDR3 is made up of 15 amino acids. The CDR3 DNA is TGTGCCAGCAGCCCAATAAGCGTGATAAGCCTAGGGCAGTACTTC. Encoded protein: CASSPISVISLGQYF.